This T cell receptor (beta chain) was sequenced during a study of blood T cell repertoires in COVID-19. Germline assignment: CDR1 SNHLY and CDR2 FYNNEI. V was pared by 7 bases and J by 13 bases, with 16 bases between. The CDR3 is 11 amino acids. The repertoire was sequenced with immunoSEQ multiplex PCR; TCRdb's copy has only in-frame clones and lacks some. This table holds some 60,000 clones, more than 75% found once. The sample was peripheral blood. The clonotype comes from a human donor with active COVID-19. The donor label of this sample is uncertain. This chain joins TRBV2 and TRBJ1-1; the D gene is possibly TRBD1 (6 bases). The CDR3 reads CASTVRGILFF. CDR3 bases: TGTGCCAGCACAGTCAGGGGAATACTTTTCTTT.